This is a list of T cell receptor beta chains from one sample in a study of T cell responses to AZD1222 COVID-19 vaccine. Clones were sequenced by immunoSEQ multiplex PCR, and TCRdb holds only the in-frame ones, with some missing. The profile shows roughly 51,000 clones, 70% to 90% of them singletons. Sequencing used peripheral blood, obtained 28 days after the second AZD1222 dose. The source of these receptors is an adult who received the AZD1222 COVID-19 vaccine. Both conserved end residues are part of each CDR3. A D gene is named only where the DNA matches it firmly. The listing skips clone size in some rows; elsewhere it reads once, few, many or a size class.

d_gene: TRBD1; j_gene: TRBJ1-2; abundance: NA; v_gene: TRBV28; CDR3aa: CASGITGVGYTF; CDR3nt: TGTGCCAGCGGAATAACAGGGGTCGGCTACACCTTC
d_gene: NA; j_gene: TRBJ2-1; abundance: NA; v_gene: TRBV11-3; CDR3aa: CASSLRHLNNEQFF; CDR3nt: TGTGCCAGCAGCTTGCGGCACCTCAACAATGAGCAGTTCTTC
d_gene: NA; j_gene: TRBJ1-1; abundance: NA; v_gene: TRBV7-2; CDR3aa: CASSPRGGTLIAFF; CDR3nt: TGTGCCAGCAGCCCCCGCGGGGGGACGCTTATTGCTTTCTTT
d_gene: NA; j_gene: TRBJ1-1; abundance: NA; v_gene: TRBV9; CDR3aa: CASSAAPRTTIGNTEAFF; CDR3nt: TGTGCCAGCAGCGCGGCCCCCCGGACAACTATCGGGAACACTGAAGCTTTCTTT
d_gene: TRBD2; j_gene: TRBJ2-7; abundance: NA; v_gene: TRBV5-1; CDR3aa: CASSSPGTSISYEQYF; CDR3nt: TGCGCCAGCAGCTCGCCTGGGACTAGTATCTCCTACGAGCAGTACTTC
d_gene: NA; j_gene: TRBJ1-4; abundance: NA; v_gene: TRBV19; CDR3aa: CASSYDGVATNEKLFF; CDR3nt: TGTGCCAGTAGTTATGACGGAGTTGCAACTAATGAAAAACTGTTTTTT
d_gene: NA; j_gene: TRBJ1-6; abundance: NA; v_gene: TRBV19; CDR3aa: CASSIEPSRHSPLHF; CDR3nt: TGTGCCAGTAGTATAGAGCCCAGTCGGCATTCACCCCTCCACTTT
d_gene: NA; j_gene: TRBJ2-1; abundance: NA; v_gene: TRBV9; CDR3aa: CASSVGAKSSYNEQFF; CDR3nt: TGTGCCAGCAGCGTAGGAGCCAAGAGCTCCTACAATGAGCAGTTCTTC
d_gene: NA; j_gene: TRBJ1-1; abundance: NA; v_gene: TRBV6-6; CDR3aa: CASAGRPNTEAFF; CDR3nt: TGTGCCAGCGCAGGCAGACCGAACACTGAAGCTTTCTTT
d_gene: NA; j_gene: TRBJ1-5; abundance: NA; v_gene: TRBV19; CDR3aa: CASRGLQGQPQHF; CDR3nt: TGTGCCAGTAGGGGGCTCCAGGGGCAGCCCCAGCATTTT
d_gene: NA; j_gene: TRBJ2-2; abundance: NA; v_gene: TRBV29-1; CDR3aa: CSVAVNGANTGELFF; CDR3nt: TGCAGCGTTGCCGTTAACGGCGCGAACACCGGGGAGCTGTTTTTT
d_gene: NA; j_gene: TRBJ2-7; abundance: NA; v_gene: TRBV11-2; CDR3aa: CASSFGPYEQYF; CDR3nt: TGTGCCAGCAGCTTCGGACCGTACGAGCAGTACTTC
d_gene: NA; j_gene: TRBJ2-7; abundance: NA; v_gene: TRBV2; CDR3aa: CASSEGVEVYEQYF; CDR3nt: TGTGCCAGCAGTGAAGGAGTAGAGGTATACGAGCAGTACTTC
d_gene: TRBD1; j_gene: TRBJ1-3; abundance: few; v_gene: TRBV20-1; CDR3aa: CSASEREEGAFRWSSGNTIYF; CDR3nt: TGCAGTGCTAGTGAAAGGGAAGAGGGGGCTTTCCGTTGGAGCTCTGGAAACACCATATATTTT
d_gene: TRBD1; j_gene: TRBJ1-6; abundance: NA; v_gene: TRBV14; CDR3aa: CASSPGTGYSPLHF; CDR3nt: TGTGCCAGCAGCCCCGGGACAGGGTATTCACCCCTCCACTTT
d_gene: NA; j_gene: TRBJ1-1; abundance: NA; v_gene: TRBV21-1; CDR3aa: CATTPGLRSDTEAFF; CDR3nt: TGTGCCACCACTCCGGGACTTAGGTCGGACACTGAAGCTTTCTTT
d_gene: NA; j_gene: TRBJ1-1; abundance: NA; v_gene: TRBV9; CDR3aa: CASSVLQGSEAFF; CDR3nt: TGTGCCAGCAGCGTCCTACAGGGATCTGAAGCTTTCTTT
d_gene: NA; j_gene: TRBJ1-6; abundance: NA; v_gene: TRBV30; CDR3aa: CAWRPDSDSPLHF; CDR3nt: TGTGCCTGGAGGCCGGACAGTGACTCACCCCTCCACTTT
d_gene: TRBD1; j_gene: TRBJ2-5; abundance: NA; v_gene: TRBV29-1; CDR3aa: CSVDSRDRGRKTQYF; CDR3nt: TGCAGCGTTGATAGTCGGGACAGGGGGCGAAAGACCCAGTACTTC
d_gene: NA; j_gene: TRBJ2-2; abundance: NA; v_gene: TRBV9; CDR3aa: CASSVAPWGSGELFF; CDR3nt: TGTGCCAGCAGCGTAGCCCCCTGGGGTAGCGGGGAGCTGTTTTTT
d_gene: TRBD2; j_gene: TRBJ2-1; abundance: NA; v_gene: TRBV7-3; CDR3aa: CASSLISGPYNEQFF; CDR3nt: TGTGCCAGCAGCTTAATTAGCGGGCCTTACAATGAGCAGTTCTTC
d_gene: NA; j_gene: TRBJ2-5; abundance: NA; v_gene: TRBV30; CDR3aa: CAWSVILGGGETQYF; CDR3nt: TGTGCCTGGAGTGTAATCTTGGGGGGAGGAGAGACCCAGTACTTC
d_gene: NA; j_gene: TRBJ2-7; abundance: NA; v_gene: TRBV2; CDR3aa: CASSEGRAYEQYF; CDR3nt: TGTGCCAGCAGTGAAGGGCGGGCCTACGAGCAGTACTTC
d_gene: NA; j_gene: TRBJ1-2; abundance: few; v_gene: TRBV19; CDR3aa: CASSPEHGTNYGYTF; CDR3nt: TGTGCCAGTAGTCCGGAGCACGGAACTAACTATGGCTACACCTTC
d_gene: TRBD2; j_gene: TRBJ2-1; abundance: NA; v_gene: TRBV5-6; CDR3aa: CASSFGLAGEEGGNEQFF; CDR3nt: TGTGCCAGCAGCTTCGGACTAGCGGGAGAAGAAGGGGGTAATGAGCAGTTCTTC
d_gene: TRBD2; j_gene: TRBJ2-3; abundance: NA; v_gene: TRBV13; CDR3aa: CASSSRTSGYTDTQYF; CDR3nt: TGTGCCAGCAGCTCCAGGACTAGCGGGTACACAGATACGCAGTATTTT
d_gene: NA; j_gene: TRBJ1-2; abundance: NA; v_gene: TRBV28; CDR3aa: CASSLGRTGYTF; CDR3nt: TGTGCCAGCAGTTTAGGGAGGACGGGCTACACCTTC
d_gene: NA; j_gene: TRBJ1-2; abundance: NA; v_gene: TRBV5-1; CDR3aa: CASSLAPIYGYTF; CDR3nt: TGCGCCAGCAGCTTGGCGCCGATCTATGGCTACACCTTC
d_gene: TRBD2; j_gene: TRBJ2-1; abundance: few; v_gene: TRBV9; CDR3aa: CASTGTSGNGYNEQFF; CDR3nt: TGTGCCAGCACCGGGACTAGCGGGAACGGGTACAATGAGCAGTTCTTC
d_gene: TRBD1; j_gene: TRBJ1-2; abundance: NA; v_gene: TRBV29-1; CDR3aa: CSVGDRGRGFGYTF; CDR3nt: TGCAGCGTAGGAGACAGGGGGAGAGGCTTTGGCTACACCTTC
d_gene: TRBD1; j_gene: TRBJ2-5; abundance: NA; v_gene: TRBV7-8; CDR3aa: CASSRDRGETQYF; CDR3nt: TGTGCCAGCAGCCGGGACAGGGGGGAGACCCAGTACTTC
d_gene: NA; j_gene: TRBJ1-1; abundance: NA; v_gene: TRBV4-2; CDR3aa: CASSQESRGPYEAFF; CDR3nt: TGTGCCAGCAGCCAAGAATCCAGGGGTCCATATGAAGCTTTCTTT
d_gene: TRBD2; j_gene: TRBJ2-1; abundance: NA; v_gene: TRBV20-1; CDR3aa: CSASRGGEQFF; CDR3nt: TGCAGTGCTAGCCGGGGGGGTGAGCAGTTCTTC
d_gene: NA; j_gene: TRBJ1-2; abundance: NA; v_gene: TRBV5-1; CDR3aa: CASSLSYSNYGYTF; CDR3nt: TGCGCCAGCAGCTTGAGCTATTCTAACTATGGCTACACCTTC
d_gene: NA; j_gene: TRBJ2-5; abundance: NA; v_gene: TRBV27; CDR3aa: CASSLRRQNQETQYF; CDR3nt: TGTGCCAGCAGTTTACGAAGACAGAATCAAGAGACCCAGTACTTC
d_gene: TRBD2; j_gene: TRBJ2-7; abundance: NA; v_gene: TRBV10-3; CDR3aa: CAISGLDSSYEQYF; CDR3nt: TGTGCCATTTCCGGACTAGATTCCTCCTACGAGCAGTACTTC
d_gene: TRBD2; j_gene: TRBJ2-7; abundance: once; v_gene: TRBV11-1; CDR3aa: CASSPGLAGGYEQYF; CDR3nt: TGTGCCAGCAGCCCAGGACTAGCGGGAGGGTACGAGCAGTACTTC
d_gene: NA; j_gene: TRBJ1-4; abundance: NA; v_gene: TRBV7-6; CDR3aa: CASSLGGSNEKLFF; CDR3nt: TGTGCCAGCAGCTTGGGGGGCAGTAATGAAAAACTGTTTTTT
d_gene: NA; j_gene: TRBJ1-4; abundance: NA; v_gene: TRBV4-1; CDR3aa: CASSQDLGREKLFF; CDR3nt: TGCGCCAGCAGCCAAGATTTGGGACGCGAAAAACTGTTTTTT